This T cell receptor beta chain was documented in a study of T-cell memory formation after mild COVID-19 (dated by TCRdb to about 2021). Study-level background: TCR sequence clusters from the two donors were found to be largely donor specific. Longitudinal TCRalpha and TCRbeta repertoire sequencing tracked T-cell clones expanding and contracting after mild COVID-19 in a couple of donors. The cohort was made up of two young adult volunteers, one female and one male, who were previously healthy.

There are 13 amino acids in the CDR3, from cysteine to phenylalanine inclusive. Only CDR3 DNA is held: 39 bases, read in frame from base 1. The V end loses 3 bases and the J end loses 12 bases, and a stretch of 12 bases separates them. The germline V gene (reference sequence) specifies SEHNR as CDR1 and FQNEAQ as CDR2. Regarding this clonotype: Its recognized antigen is unknown. The record has no base qualities; no much larger clone is one base away.

Overall results and qualifications from the work: Some responding clones were found in pre-infection memory, which suggests that pre-existing cross-reactive memory T cells took part in the SARS-CoV-2 response. SARS-CoV-2 specificity of the second-wave clones peaking on day 37 was not confirmed. Only two mild cases were covered in the study, and larger cohorts including severe cases with pre-infection samples were considered necessary. Balanced CD4/CD8 phenotypes were observed for clones contracting from day 15 to 85, whereas a bias towards CD4+ was observed for a second wave of clones expanding from day 15 to 37. Contracting CD4+ clones were located mainly in the CM and EM memory subsets, whereas CD8+ clones were found to be enriched in EMRA.

Ficoll-Paque density gradient centrifugation was used to isolate PBMCs. Sequencer: Illumina NovaSeq 6000. TCRalpha and TCRbeta cDNA libraries were constructed by 5'RACE with constant-segment primers, with sample barcodes and unique molecular identifiers being introduced. RNA was extracted from every sample with Trizol reagent. Library amplification was performed in two PCR steps, and a second sample barcode and Illumina TruSeq adapters were introduced in the second step. Sequencing of the libraries was done on an Illumina NovaSeq, producing 2 x 150 bp paired-end reads. Per the authors' processing: Reads were demultiplexed and collapsed into UMI-guided consensus sequences with migec v1.2.7. With mixcr v2.1.11, UMI consensuses were aligned to TRA and TRB V and J templates and assembled into clonotypes. Expanded or contracted clonotypes were those called significant by both edgeR and NoisET, with noise models trained on biological replicates. For edgeR calls, the thresholds were a false discovery rate-adjusted p below 0.01 and a log2 fold-change of 1. As an exploratory analysis of dynamics, max-normalized trajectories of the 1000 most abundant clonotypes were examined by PCA with hierarchical clustering. The CD4 or CD8 phenotype of responding clones was assigned using the separately sequenced CD4+ and CD8+ repertoires. Starting from the raw public reads, TCRdb applied fastp trimming at Q25, assembled clones with MiXCR and retained in-frame beta chains. Rows with one shared CDR3 protein collapse into an entry with the most common genes and DNA. The V and J calls shown here were made by TCRdb, not taken from the authors' results. For this sample the table gives over 400,000 distinct CDR3 sequences, of which around 22% were detected only once. The ten biggest clones cover around 13% of the sample.

This receptor was obtained from an adult woman who had mild COVID-19 (a few samples of this study predate the infection). The sample titles of this study are shuffled in the database, so cell type and time point are left out; the donor was told from shared clones. The receptor chain draws on TRBV7-9 and TRBJ2-6, and perhaps TRBD1 as D gene, on 6 matching bases. Sequencing input: PBMCs or a T cell subset sorted from them (not recorded which). The DNA sequence reads TGTGCCAGCAGCTTCCGACAGGTTCGCGTCCTGACTTTC. This yields the protein CASSFRQVRVLTF.